This T cell receptor (beta chain) was retrieved from a study of T cell responses to AZD1222 COVID-19 vaccine. Study-level findings and limits: It was only after the peak T cell response that any repertoires were sampled. CD4 TCRs linked to vaccination spanned spike, dominating at 160-218 and 743-854. Spike-specific TCR breadth and depth both grew after two AZD1222 doses. Females made up more of the donors, who were largely white British, and clonal diversity may have come out too low.

V lost 0 bases and J lost 6, with 9 bases in between. The CDR3 loop spans 14 amino acids. Germline V lookup: CDR1 SGHDT, CDR2 YYEEEE. The protocol was immunoSEQ multiplex PCR, while the TCRdb copy is restricted to in-frame clones and leaves out a portion. There are 150,000 or so clones in the sample; approximately 78% occur only once, and approximately 4% lies in the top ten. To note about this clone: Antigen: not known.

This clonotype originated in an adult in good health. The rearrangement joins TRBV5-6 to TRBJ2-2; D is unresolved. Sequences were derived from peripheral blood, sampled on day 0 of MenACWY control vaccination. Here the CDR3 reads CASSLGAFSGELFF. In DNA form, the CDR3 reads TGTGCCAGCAGCTTGGGGGCCTTTTCCGGGGAGCTGTTTTTT.